Each of the 17 T cell receptor beta chains below was sequenced from the same sample in a study of T cell responses to AZD1222 COVID-19 vaccine. Produced via immunoSEQ multiplex PCR; TCRdb's table is partial and in-frame only. The table lists about 160,000 clones, 91% of them singletons. This material consisted of peripheral blood, taken 28 days after the second AZD1222 dose. The source is an adult who received the AZD1222 COVID-19 vaccine.

This chain links TRBV18 with TRBJ1-6; D is unclear. Trimming took 1 base from V and 9 from J, leaving 13 bases between them. CDR3 length: 15 residues. Per germline, CDR1 KGHSH and CDR2 LQKENI. CDR3 bases: TGTGCCAGCTCACCACTCATAGACACGAGTTCACCCCTCCACTTT. It encodes CASSPLIDTSSPLHF.

The chain combines TRBV30 with TRBJ2-2; the D is unclear. The V end was cut by 3 bases, the J end by 5 bases, with 4 bases between. The CDR3 contains 11 residues. CDR1 is GTSNPN and CDR2 is SVGIG in the germline V gene (reference sequence). CDR3 amino acids: CAWRGTGELFF. CDR3 nucleotides: TGTGCCTGGAGGGGAACCGGGGAGCTGTTTTTT.

V and J are TRBV7-9 and TRBJ2-5; tentatively, D is TRBD1 (6 bases). V was clipped by 5 bases and J by 1 base, with 11 bases between them. The CDR3 length is 14 residues. CDR1 is SEHNR and CDR2 is FQNEAQ in the germline V gene (reference sequence). Written as DNA, the CDR3 is TGTGCCAGCAGCCCAGGACAGACCCAAGAGACCCAGTACTTC. Its translation is CASSPGQTQETQYF.

The rearrangement uses TRBV7-2 and TRBJ1-3; D possibly corresponds to TRBD1 (6 bases). CDR3 length equals 14 residues. Germline assignment: CDR1 SGHTA and CDR2 FQGNSA. Trimming removed 4 bases from V and 9 bases from J, with 16 bases in between. The CDR3 sequence is CASSSERGAGTIYF. As DNA, the CDR3 is TGTGCCAGCAGCTCGGAGCGGGGGGCAGGCACCATATATTTT.

In its sample, this clone was seen a few times. The chain employs TRBV30 and TRBJ1-4; D unclear. The CDR3 has 11 residues. Germline V gene lookup returns CDR1 GTSNPN and CDR2 SVGIG (reference sequence). Trimming pared 6 bases from V and 7 bases from J, leaving 9 bases between. The CDR3 bases are TGTGCCTGCCGGGCCCTTGAAAAACTGTTTTTT. Its protein is CACRALEKLFF.

The chain has TRBV12-3 or TRBV12-4 and TRBJ2-7; maybe TRBD1 (5 bases). V lost 3 bases and J lost 1, with 7 bases in between. The length of the CDR3 is 13 residues. The chain's CDR3 is CASSLGQSYEQYF. CDR3 DNA sequence: TGTGCCAGCAGTTTGGGGCAGTCCTACGAGCAGTACTTC.

Note on this clone: Lacking the conserved final phenylalanine or tryptophan, this CDR3 likely reflects a read error. V gene TRBV25-1 combines with J gene TRBJ1-1; TRBD1 is a possible D gene (6 bases). CDR3 size: 13 residues. Germline V lookup: CDR1 MGHDK, CDR2 SYGVNS. Trimming left V 4 bases short and J 8 bases short, with 14 bases between. The CDR3 protein is CASSAGARREAFL. CDR3 coding DNA: TGTGCCAGCAGTGCGGGGGCCCGGAGGGAAGCTTTCCTT.

The chain carries TRBV5-5 and TRBJ2-3; D perhaps matches TRBD1 (5 bases). The CDR3 extends over 16 amino acids. In germline, CDR1 is SGHKS, CDR2 YYEKEE (reference sequence). Trimming stripped 2 bases from V and 0 bases from J, with 13 bases between. CDR3 coding DNA: TGTGCCAGCAGCTTATTCCGAGACAGCAGCACAGATACGCAGTATTTT. Translating it yields CASSLFRDSSTDTQYF.

This chain uses TRBV6-1 with TRBJ1-6, with 12 bases matching TRBD1. The length of the CDR3 is 20 residues. Unmatched junction bases numbered 9, after V lost 3 bases and J lost 0 bases. The germline CDR1 and CDR2 sequences are MNHNS and SASEGT. The CDR3 here is CASSEGRWDRGPSYNSPLHF. CDR3 DNA sequence: TGTGCCAGCAGTGAGGGGAGATGGGACAGGGGGCCCTCCTATAATTCACCCCTCCACTTT.

This chain links TRBV19 with TRBJ2-1; D gene ambiguous. Trimming pared 11 bases from V and 1 base from J, leaving 15 bases between. The CDR3 contains 14 residues. CDR1 and CDR2 from the germline V gene are LNHDA and SQIVND (reference sequence). The CDR3 DNA reads as TGTGCCTCCACGTCGGCGTTTTCCTACAATGAGCAGTTCTTC. Its protein product is CASTSAFSYNEQFF. Supplemented by reference TRBV19 and TRBJ2-1, the full variable domain reads DGGITQSPKYLFRKEGQNVTLSCEQNLNHDAMYWYRQDPGQGLRLIYYSQIVNDFQKGDIAEGYSVSREKKESFPLTVTSAQKNPTAFYLCASTSAFSYNEQFFGPGTRLTVL.

This clone appeared once. The rearrangement joins TRBV5-1 to TRBJ1-6, with TRBD1 matching 7 bases. The V gene's germline CDR1 is SGHRS and CDR2 YFSETQ. This CDR3 is 14 amino acids long. With 2 bases clipped from V and 7 bases from J, the junction kept 3 bases outside the gene matches. CDR3 sequence (DNA): TGCGCCAGCAGCTTTACAGGGGAAAATTCACCCCTCCACTTT. This gives the protein CASSFTGENSPLHF. Based on the CDR3 plus reference TRBV5-1 and TRBJ1-6, the full variable domain is KAGVTQTPRYLIKTRGQQVTLSCSPISGHRSVSWYQQTPGQGLQFLFEYFSETQRNKGNFPGRFSGRQFSNSRSEMNVSTLELGDSALYLCASSFTGENSPLHFGNGTRLTVT.

This chain joins TRBV3-1 (or the pseudogene TRBV3-2) and TRBJ2-3; 7 bases fit TRBD2. The V gene's germline CDR1 is LGHDT and CDR2 YNNKEL (reference sequence). The trim removed 7 bases at V and 2 bases at J, leaving 15 bases unmatched. This CDR3 has 17 amino acids. CDR3 loop: CASTSLGLGPYTDTQYF. CDR3 DNA sequence: TGTGCCAGCACCTCCTTAGGACTAGGACCCTACACAGATACGCAGTATTTT.

The chain uses TRBV2 and TRBJ1-1, with a tentative D call TRBD1 (5 bases). V lost 7 bases to trimming and J lost 9 bases, with 18 bases between them. Germline loops: CDR1 SNHLY, CDR2 FYNNEI. The CDR3 has 13 residues. CDR3: CASIVWSAGQAFF. CDR3 DNA sequence: TGTGCCAGCATCGTTTGGTCCGCAGGGCAAGCTTTCTTT.

This chain joins TRBV11-3 and TRBJ1-6; unclear D gene. The germline gives CDR1 SGHNT, CDR2 YENEEA. This CDR3 has 14 amino acids. Trimming shortened V by 5 bases and J by 9 bases, and 14 bases separated the two germline ends. The CDR3 loop is CASSTGVDSSPLHF. The CDR3 DNA reads as TGTGCCAGCAGCACCGGGGTAGATAGTTCACCCCTCCACTTT.

This clone was seen a single time. V usage is TRBV27 and J usage is TRBJ1-5, with no clear D. There are 13 residues in the CDR3. V was shortened by 2 bases and J by 3 bases, with 5 bases between the two germline ends. Germline V gene lookup returns CDR1 MNHEY and CDR2 SMNVEV (reference sequence). CDR3 region: CASSLDPNQPQHF. The CDR3 nucleotides read TGTGCCAGCAGTTTAGACCCCAATCAGCCCCAGCATTTT.

The chain has TRBV30 and TRBJ1-1; 7 bases map to TRBD1. The CDR3 length is 14 residues. Germline CDR1 reads GTSNPN; CDR2 reads SVGIG (reference sequence). Unmatched junction bases numbered 10, after V lost 3 bases and J lost 6 bases. The CDR3, as DNA: TGTGCCTGGAGCAAAACAGGGGTGGGGGCTGAAGCTTTCTTT. Protein: CAWSKTGVGAEAFF.

The chain carries TRBV20-1 and TRBJ2-7, with TRBD2 matching over 9 bases. The CDR3 spans 16 residues. J was trimmed by 0 bases and V by 3 bases; bases with no gene match: 9. Germline-derived CDR1 and CDR2 are DFQATT and SNEGSKA (reference sequence). The CDR3 loop is CSASPLAGRFSYEQYF. The CDR3 DNA follows: TGCAGTGCTAGTCCACTAGCGGGCCGTTTCTCCTACGAGCAGTACTTC.